The clone carrying this T cell receptor (beta chain) was seen ten or more times. During construction of the library, unique molecular identifiers were attached to individual cDNA molecules for quantitative, reproducible TCR counting. TCRdb ran MiXCR on the RACE reads and lists one entry per CDR3 protein. The data contain about 120,000 distinct CDR3 sequences, 9% to 13% of them singletons. Time point reported: patch test 1, 2 weeks after DPC sensitization. Sample treatment: therapeutic diphenylcyclopropenone sensitization with weekly scalp DPC. This sample was taken from a study of human T cells and chemical hapten exposure. In the study overall: A patient group, mainly female, showed alopecia areata, totalis or universalis.

This CDR3 has 15 residues. Trimming pared 6 bases from V and 1 base from J, leaving 15 bases between. In germline, CDR1 is SGHNT, CDR2 YYREEE (reference sequence). Sequenced material: whole blood, taken in connection with sensitization to the hapten diphenylcyclopropenone (DPC). This clonotype originated in a woman between 50 and 59 years old with alopecia areata. Some clones in this sample may be carry-over from other donors' samples. The chain employs TRBV5-4 and TRBJ2-3; D perhaps matches TRBD1 (6 bases). The CDR3 DNA sequence: TGTGCCAGCACCAAAGGGGGATACGGCACAGATACGCAGTATTTT. Amino acids: CASTKGGYGTDTQYF. Complete variable domain (other parts from reference TRBV5-4 and TRBJ2-3): ETGVTQSPTHLIKTRGQQVTLRCSSQSGHNTVSWYQQALGQGPQFIFQYYREEENGRGNFPPRFSGLQFPNYSSELNVNALELDDSALYLCASTKGGYGTDTQYFGPGTRLTVL.